Following are 5 T cell receptor beta chains from one sample sequenced in a study of T cells after yellow fever vaccination. Each CDR3 protein is one row after TCRdb ran MiXCR on the 5' RACE reads. This table holds some 260,000 distinct CDR3 sequences, over 4.5% found once. The sample here was CD4+ T cells sorted from PBMCs, taken on the day of the yellow fever booster vaccination. These receptors came from a man between 18 and 29 years old who received the YFV17D yellow fever vaccine.

This clonotype was detected only a few times. This sequence joins TRBV11-2 and TRBJ2-1; 13 bases agree with TRBD2. Trimming removed 6 bases from V and 8 bases from J; junction bases left unmatched: 7. The CDR3 loop spans 15 amino acids. Germline V gene lookup returns CDR1 SGHAT and CDR2 FQNNGV. Here the CDR3 DNA reads TGTGCCAGCAGAGGACTAGCGGGGGCCCGTCATGAGCAGTTCTTC. Amino acids: CASRGLAGARHEQFF. The variable domain in full, completed from reference TRBV11-2 and TRBJ2-1, reads EAGVAQSPRYKIIEKRQSVAFWCNPISGHATLYWYQQILGQGPKLLIQFQNNGVVDDSQLPKDRFSAERLKGVDSTLKIQPAKLEDSAVYLCASRGLAGARHEQFFGPGTRLTVL.

This clonotype was found a few times. The chain uses TRBV5-1 and TRBJ2-2; TRBD2 agrees at 10 bases. The CDR3 totals 17 residues. Losses at the gene ends were 4 bases for V and 1 base for J; bases not matched to a gene: 7. Looked up from germline, CDR1 is SGHRS and CDR2 is YFSETQ. CDR3 in DNA: TGCGCCAGCAGCCCCGGAGTAGCGGGGGGGAACACCGGGGAGCTGTTTTTT. Translated, it gives CASSPGVAGGNTGELFF. Variable domain in full (rest from reference TRBV5-1 and TRBJ2-2): KAGVTQTPRYLIKTRGQQVTLSCSPISGHRSVSWYQQTPGQGLQFLFEYFSETQRNKGNFPGRFSGRQFSNSRSEMNVSTLELGDSALYLCASSPGVAGGNTGELFFGEGSRLTVL.

This clonotype was recorded a few times. The chain employs TRBV4-1 and TRBJ1-1; no clear D. The CDR3 extends over 15 amino acids. CDR1 MGHRA and CDR2 YSYEKL come from the germline V gene. With 4 bases removed from V and 3 bases from J, the gap between germline ends came to 15 bases. CDR3 nucleotides: TGCGCCAGCAGCCCAACTTGGCTCAGTTACACTGAAGCTTTCTTT. Its translation: CASSPTWLSYTEAFF.

The V and J genes are TRBV6-6 and TRBJ2-3; perhaps TRBD2 as D (7 bases). The V end was cut by 4 bases, the J end by 3 bases, with 14 bases between. Germline loops: CDR1 MNHNY, CDR2 SVGAGI (reference sequence). The CDR3 spans 15 residues. This CDR3 is CASSSRGAVTDTQYF. The CDR3 bases are TGTGCCAGCAGTTCCCGGGGGGCGGTTACAGATACGCAGTATTTT.

The chain combines TRBV6-2 or TRBV6-3 with TRBJ1-1; D gene uncertain. The ends were cut back, 7 bases at V and 1 base at J, with 7 bases in the middle. This CDR3 is built from 12 residues. CDR1 is MNHEY and CDR2 is SVGEGT in the germline V gene. The chain's CDR3 is CASNRQNTEAFF. DNA of the CDR3: TGTGCCAGCAACCGACAGAACACTGAAGCTTTCTTT.